The present T cell receptor beta chain was sequenced within a study of graft-versus-host responses after intestinal transplantation. J lost 2 bases, V lost 4 bases, and 13 bases had no gene match. Germline V gene sequence: CDR1 MGHRA, CDR2 YSYEKL. The length of the CDR3 is 17 residues. General study findings and limits: Recipient marrow contained GvH clones, some of which appeared first in ileum or blood.

Sequencing used immunoSEQ multiplex PCR; TCRdb keeps in-frame clones, though not all of them. Among around 67,000 clones listed, approximately 87% were seen once. About this clone itself: Antigen: not known.

The chain combines TRBV4-1 with TRBJ1-1; 7 nucleotides agree with TRBD1. The TCR was taken from a human donor who was the organ donor for an intestinal transplant. The starting material was unstimulated CD4+ T cells sorted from spleen or lymph node cells, obtained before transplant. The CDR3 nucleotides are TGCGCCAGCAGCCTAAGAGGGGGCGACCCCTCTAACACTGAAGCTTTCTTT. Protein product: CASSLRGGDPSNTEAFF.